This TCR beta chain is from a study of blood T cell repertoires in COVID-19. Study context: T cells, B-cell-depleted T cells, or PBMCs provided the cDNA or gDNA that served as material.

Germline V gene data show CDR1 as WNHNN and CDR2 as SYGVQD (reference sequence). The ends lost 0 bases at V and 6 bases at J; junction bases unmatched: 2. This CDR3 has 14 amino acids. Sequenced by immunoSEQ multiplex PCR; TCRdb stores in-frame clones only, minus some. There are 150,000 or so clones in the sample; roughly 76% occur only once, and more than 7% lies in the top ten. The chain recombines TRBV10-1 with TRBJ2-1; 7 nucleotides align to TRBD1. Sequencing was performed on peripheral blood. The receptor was derived from a human donor with acute or convalescent COVID-19. The donor label of this sample is uncertain. DNA of the CDR3: TGCGCCAGCAGTGAGTCGAACAGGGGCAATGAGCAGTTCTTC. Translation gives CASSESNRGNEQFF.